A single sample is the source of the 6 T cell receptor beta chains below, sequenced in a study of blood T cell repertoires in COVID-19. The method was immunoSEQ multiplex PCR; TCRdb's version includes in-frame clones alone and lacks a portion of them. The data contain around 430,000 clones, about 91% of them singletons. Material: peripheral blood. These receptors originate from a woman between 50 and 59 years old with COVID-19, enrolled during active disease.

The CDR3 is CASSLAGGDEQYF. In DNA, the CDR3 is TGCGCCAGCAGCTTGGCAGGCGGGGACGAGCAGTACTTC. This rearrangement joins TRBV5-1 to TRBJ2-7, with D perhaps matching TRBD2 (6 bases). From germline, CDR1 is SGHRS and CDR2 YFSETQ. V dropped 0 bases and J dropped 5 bases, with 9 bases sitting between them. The CDR3 runs to 13 residues.

The chain uses TRBV9 and TRBJ2-1, with D possibly matching TRBD2 (5 bases). The germline gives CDR1 SGDLS, CDR2 YYNGEE. The CDR3 spans 14 residues. V was pared by 5 bases and J by 10 bases, with 19 bases between. The chain's CDR3 is CASRRTEARGEQFF. DNA of the CDR3: TGTGCCAGCAGGAGGACGGAGGCGAGAGGGGAGCAGTTCTTC. Supplemented by reference TRBV9 and TRBJ2-1, the full variable domain reads DSGVTQTPKHLITATGQRVTLRCSPRSGDLSVYWYQQSLDQGLQFLIQYYNGEERAKGNILERFSAQQFPDLHSELNLSSLELGDSALYFCASRRTEARGEQFFGPGTRLTVL.

The V gene is TRBV29-1, the J gene TRBJ2-1, with a tentative D call TRBD2 (5 bases). This CDR3 region has 17 residues. Germline values: CDR1 SQVTM, CDR2 ANQGSEA. Trimming pared 4 bases from V and 0 bases from J, leaving 19 bases between. DNA of the CDR3: TGCAGCGTTGTAAGAGGGCCTCCCTATTTCTCCTACAATGAGCAGTTCTTC. Protein product: CSVVRGPPYFSYNEQFF.

Only a few counts were recorded for this clone. The CDR3 nucleotides are TGTGCCAGCAGCTCCGTCCAAGGAGGAAACTACGAGCAGTACTTC. Translating it yields CASSSVQGGNYEQYF. This chain links TRBV5-6 with TRBJ2-7; weak D call: TRBD2 (5 bases). V shed 3 bases and J shed 3 bases, with 16 bases lying between them. This CDR3 is built from 15 residues. Germline V CDR1 and CDR2: SGHDT, YYEEEE.

For this clone: The sample carries other DNA sequences with the same CDR3. The chain couples TRBV5-1 to TRBJ1-1, with a possible D match to TRBD1 (5 bases). Between the trimmed V and J ends, which lost 3 bases and 1 base, there was a span of 10 bases. Germline V CDR1 and CDR2: SGHRS, YFSETQ. The CDR3 has 14 amino acids. In DNA form, the CDR3 reads TGCGCCAGCAGCTCGGGCCAGGGGAACACTGAAGCTTTCTTT. Translating gives CASSSGQGNTEAFF.

This rearrangement joins TRBV7-9 to TRBJ2-1, with D maybe TRBD1 (6 bases). Trimming stripped 7 bases from V and 0 bases from J, with 13 bases between. Germline lookup yields CDR1 SEHNR and CDR2 FQNEAQ (reference sequence). The CDR3 length is 15 residues. CDR3 nucleotides: TGTGCCAGCACCCTCAGGGGCCACTCCTACAATGAGCAGTTCTTC. Protein product: CASTLRGHSYNEQFF.